These T cell receptor beta chains were read from a single sample in a study of response to subunit inactivated influenza vaccine. TCRdb reanalysed the RT-PCR reads using MiXCR and keeps one entry per CDR3 protein. The table lists hundreds of thousands of distinct CDR3 sequences, 15% to 18% of them singletons. The sample here was PBMCs from blood, taken approximately 12 days after vaccination. The source is a man aged 45-65 years who received an inactivated influenza vaccine. Both conserved end residues are part of each CDR3. The D gene is left open where the match is weak. For some rows the clone size is stated as once, few or many, or as a class when expanded; others skip it.

TRBJ2-7,few,NA,TRBV28,CASSLSIGLDGIQYF,TGTGCCAGCAGTTTATCGATAGGCCTAGACGGAATCCAGTACTTC
TRBJ2-3,NA,TRBD2,TRBV11-2,CASSSWRLAGNTDTQYF,TGTGCCAGCAGCTCCTGGAGACTAGCGGGGAACACAGATACGCAGTATTTT
TRBJ2-3,NA,NA,TRBV20-1,CSAEDSLYTDTQYF,TGCAGTGCAGAAGACAGCCTTTACACAGATACGCAGTATTTT
TRBJ2-2,many,NA,TRBV29-1,CSVWGPGGVLFF,TGCAGCGTTTGGGGTCCCGGAGGAGTGCTGTTTTTT
TRBJ1-1,NA,TRBD1,TRBV6-2/TRBV6-3,CASRRRGQNEAFF,TGTGCCAGCAGACGCAGGGGGCAAAATGAAGCTTTCTTT
TRBJ1-5,NA,NA,TRBV6-2/TRBV6-3,CASSYPNNQPQHF,TGTGCCAGCAGTTACCCGAACAATCAGCCCCAGCATTTT
TRBJ2-3,NA,NA,TRBV11-3,CASSPNRLTQYF,TGTGCCAGCAGCCCAAACCGACTGACGCAGTATTTT
TRBJ2-5,few,TRBD1,TRBV27,CASSHTLDRIVETQYF,TGTGCCAGCAGCCATACCCTGGACAGGATTGTAGAGACCCAGTACTTC
TRBJ2-1,NA,NA,TRBV15,CATSRDRAFSYNEQFF,TGTGCCACCAGCAGAGATAGGGCCTTCTCCTACAATGAGCAGTTCTTC
TRBJ2-2,NA,TRBD1,TRBV6-5,CASSYTTGYGELFF,TGTGCCAGCAGTTACACGACAGGGTACGGGGAGCTGTTTTTT
TRBJ2-7,few,TRBD1,TRBV3-1,CASSPSTGATYEQYF,TGTGCCAGCAGCCCCTCGACAGGGGCGACCTACGAGCAGTACTTC
TRBJ2-1,many,NA,TRBV6-5,CASSYGGGLSYNEQFF,TGTGCCAGCAGTTACGGTGGGGGGCTCTCCTACAATGAGCAGTTCTTC
TRBJ1-2,once,TRBD1,TRBV6-2/TRBV6-3,CASSDTRDRPRPYGYTF,TGTGCCAGCAGTGATACCCGGGACAGGCCTAGACCCTATGGCTACACCTTC
TRBJ2-1,many,NA,TRBV5-6,CASSPTRGGSVGEQFF,TGTGCCAGCAGCCCCACTAGGGGGGGCTCTGTAGGTGAGCAGTTCTTC
TRBJ1-1,NA,NA,TRBV2,CASSDDGSAEAFF,TGTGCCAGCAGTGATGATGGGAGTGCTGAAGCTTTCTTT
TRBJ1-4,few,TRBD1,TRBV20-1,CSANRGRGEKLFF,TGCAGTGCTAACAGGGGGCGGGGTGAAAAACTGTTTTTT
TRBJ1-6,few,NA,TRBV20-1,CSARRDGSSYNSPLHF,TGCAGTGCTAGAAGGGACGGTAGCTCCTATAATTCACCCCTCCACTTT
TRBJ2-7,few,TRBD2,TRBV3-1,CASSQDGAGGPYEQYF,TGTGCCAGCAGCCAAGATGGGGCGGGAGGGCCCTACGAGCAGTACTTC
TRBJ1-5,NA,TRBD1,TRBV5-6,CASSLSGQGYSNQPQHF,TGTGCCAGCAGCTTGTCGGGACAGGGTTATAGCAATCAGCCCCAGCATTTT
TRBJ1-1,many,NA,TRBV12-3/TRBV12-4,CASSLNGVTEAFF,TGTGCCAGCAGTTTAAATGGGGTTACTGAAGCTTTCTTT
TRBJ2-1,once,TRBD2,TRBV28,CASSLRLAGGRSEQFF,TGTGCCAGCAGTTTGAGACTAGCGGGAGGGCGGAGTGAGCAGTTCTTC
TRBJ2-3,many,NA,TRBV25-1,CASSDHNTDTQYF,TGTGCCAGCAGTGATCATAACACAGATACGCAGTATTTT
TRBJ1-4,NA,NA,TRBV28,CASSSTGAANEKLFF,TGTGCCAGCAGTTCCACGGGAGCAGCTAATGAAAAACTGTTTTTT
TRBJ2-2,many,TRBD1,TRBV4-3,CASSSDRGFGELFF,TGCGCCAGCAGCTCCGACAGGGGGTTCGGGGAGCTGTTTTTT
TRBJ2-1,many,NA,TRBV5-1,CASSLGVSYNEQFF,TGCGCCAGCAGCCTGGGGGTCTCCTACAATGAGCAGTTCTTC
TRBJ2-2,NA,TRBD1,TRBV7-8,CASSFMTGWGGELFF,TGTGCCAGCAGCTTCATGACAGGGTGGGGCGGGGAGCTGTTTTTT
TRBJ2-5,many,TRBD2,TRBV10-2,CASSAVASGKETQYF,TGCGCCAGCAGTGCGGTGGCTAGCGGGAAAGAGACCCAGTACTTC
TRBJ2-5,NA,NA,TRBV20-1,CSARTGTIGTQYF,TGCAGTGCTAGAACAGGGACGATTGGGACCCAGTACTTC
TRBJ2-7,NA,TRBD1,TRBV29-1,CSVEEGTEIPYEQYF,TGCAGCGTTGAAGAAGGGACAGAAATACCCTACGAGCAGTACTTC
TRBJ2-3,few,NA,TRBV15,CATSSGLGGASTDTQYF,TGTGCCACCTCCTCCGGTCTGGGTGGAGCTAGCACAGATACGCAGTATTTT
TRBJ2-1,many,TRBD1,TRBV5-1,CASRGTGYEQFF,TGCGCCAGCAGAGGGACAGGGTATGAGCAGTTCTTC
TRBJ2-1,many,NA,TRBV5-1,CASSLGVALYNEQFF,TGCGCCAGCAGCTTGGGTGTGGCGCTTTACAATGAGCAGTTCTTC
TRBJ1-2,NA,TRBD1,TRBV10-3,CAISGPKNKGAGYGYTF,TGTGCCATCAGTGGACCGAAGAATAAGGGGGCCGGCTATGGCTACACCTTC
TRBJ2-7,many,NA,TRBV7-8,CASSLRLGGRRYEQYF,TGTGCCAGCAGCTTACGGTTGGGGGGAAGAAGATACGAGCAGTACTTC
TRBJ2-7,NA,NA,TRBV21-1,CASSKGLAYEQYF,TGTGCCAGCAGCAAAGGACTGGCCTACGAGCAGTACTTC
TRBJ2-1,NA,NA,TRBV6-1,CASRSPGRSYNEQFF,TGTGCCAGCAGATCACCGGGACGGTCCTACAATGAGCAGTTCTTC
TRBJ2-7,NA,NA,TRBV7-9,CASSLSQGTYEQYF,TGTGCCAGCAGCTTGAGCCAGGGGACCTACGAGCAGTACTTC
TRBJ1-1,many,NA,TRBV28,CASTTNTEAFF,TGTGCCAGCACAACGAACACTGAAGCTTTCTTT
TRBJ1-1,NA,TRBD1,TRBV6-2/TRBV6-3,CASSMTGSNTEAFF,TGTGCCAGCAGCATGACAGGGAGTAACACTGAAGCTTTCTTT
TRBJ2-7,NA,NA,TRBV18,CASSPGISRAKTYEQYF,TGTGCCAGCTCCCCGGGTATTAGCCGCGCCAAGACCTACGAGCAGTACTTC
TRBJ2-5,NA,NA,TRBV24-1,CATSDGAFQETQYF,TGTGCCACCAGTGACGGAGCTTTTCAAGAGACCCAGTACTTC
TRBJ2-1,NA,NA,TRBV10-3,CAISSGVLARYEQFF,TGTGCCATCAGCTCCGGGGTCCTCGCGCGGTATGAGCAGTTCTTC
TRBJ1-1,NA,NA,TRBV5-1,CASSLGQDNTEAFF,TGCGCCAGCAGCTTGGGGCAGGATAACACTGAAGCTTTCTTT